A single sample gave rise to the 28 T cell receptor beta chains below, sequenced in a study of CD8 T cells in Susac syndrome. RNA, at about 0.5 to 1 ug, was reverse transcribed with random hexamers. In TCRdb, the immunoSEQ multiplex PCR reads were re-called with MiXCR into one record per CDR3 protein. The sample records 190,000 or so distinct CDR3 sequences, around 95% being singletons. The source material was CD4+ T cells from PBMCs. Receptors were obtained from a human donor with multiple sclerosis.

V usage is TRBV20-1 and J usage is TRBJ2-7, with D uncertain. V dropped 5 bases and J dropped 1 base, with 12 bases sitting between them. The CDR3 is 13 residues long. CDR1 and CDR2 from the germline V gene are DFQATT and SNEGSKA (reference sequence). This CDR3 reads CSAAPAGSYEQYF. For the CDR3, the DNA is TGCAGTGCTGCACCCGCCGGGTCCTACGAGCAGTACTTC.

The rearrangement joins TRBV18 to TRBJ2-1; TRBD2 matches at 7 bases. CDR1 and CDR2 (germline): KGHSH, LQKENI. The CDR3 is made up of 13 amino acids. Unmatched junction bases numbered 9, after V lost 8 bases and J lost 8 bases. The CDR3 region is CASMETSPHEQFF. The CDR3 nucleotides read TGTGCCAGCATGGAGACTAGCCCCCATGAGCAGTTCTTC.

A single count supports this clonotype. This chain connects TRBV9 to TRBJ2-1; tentative D call: TRBD1 (6 bases). CDR1 and CDR2 (germline): SGDLS, YYNGEE. V lost 4 bases and J lost 4, with 18 bases in between. The CDR3 has 16 amino acids. The CDR3 here is CASSLRPQTGYNEQFF. The CDR3 nucleotides are TGTGCCAGCAGCCTCAGACCCCAGACAGGTTACAATGAGCAGTTCTTC.

The gene calls are TRBV5-1 and TRBJ2-1; D tentatively fits TRBD1 or TRBD2 (5 bases each). The CDR3 length is 16 residues. V was cut by 1 base and J by 7 bases, with 18 bases left in between. CDR1 and CDR2 (germline): SGHRS, YFSETQ. CDR3 nucleotide sequence: TGCGCCAGCAGCTTGACAGGCCTTAGCGCGACAAATGAGCAGTTCTTC. Protein sequence: CASSLTGLSATNEQFF.

This clonotype was seen only once. The V and J genes are TRBV12-3 or TRBV12-4 and TRBJ2-5; D is uncertain. Trimming stripped 8 bases from V and 1 base from J, with 11 bases between. The CDR3 loop spans 13 amino acids. CDR3 sequence reads: CASELYGQETQYF. The DNA for the CDR3 is TGTGCCAGCGAGCTTTACGGCCAAGAGACCCAGTACTTC.

This clonotype was seen just once. The chain links TRBV29-1 to TRBJ1-2, with a weak D call TRBD1 (5 bases). CDR3 length: 12 residues. CDR1 SQVTM and CDR2 ANQGSEA come from the germline V gene. The V and J ends lost 6 bases and 3 bases respectively, with 11 bases between them. The CDR3 spells CSVGMGDYGYTF. As DNA, the CDR3 is TGCAGCGTGGGGATGGGGGACTATGGCTACACCTTC. Full variable domain (missing parts from reference TRBV29-1 and TRBJ1-2): SAVISQKPSRDICQRGTSLTIQCQVDSQVTMMFWYRQQPGQSLTLIATANQGSEATYESGFVIDKFPISRPNLTFSTLTVSNMSPEDSSIYLCSVGMGDYGYTFGSGTRLTVV.

This rearrangement joins TRBV3-1 to TRBJ1-1; perhaps TRBD1 as D (6 bases). The V and J ends lost 4 bases and 1 base respectively, with 10 bases between them. CDR1 and CDR2 from the germline V gene are LGHDT and YNNKEL (reference sequence). The CDR3 has 14 amino acids. CDR3 loop: CASSLKDRNTEAFF. The CDR3 nucleotides read TGTGCCAGCAGCCTTAAGGACAGGAACACTGAAGCTTTCTTT.

The rearrangement uses TRBV20-1 and TRBJ1-1; TRBD1 matches 9 bases. The CDR3 sequence is 13 residues long. V dropped 4 bases and J dropped 5; count of bases not matched to a gene: 5. Germline V lookup: CDR1 DFQATT, CDR2 SNEGSKA (reference sequence). In nucleotides, the CDR3 is TGCAGTGCTACGGGACAGGGTTGGACTGAAGCTTTCTTT. Translating gives CSATGQGWTEAFF.

The V call is TRBV12-3 or TRBV12-4, the J call TRBJ2-1; 9 bases map to TRBD1. Unmatched junction bases numbered 11, after V lost 6 bases and J lost 8 bases. The CDR3 contains 15 residues. The CDR3 sequence: CASRFGTGRIDEQFF. Here the CDR3 DNA reads TGTGCCAGCAGGTTCGGGACAGGGAGGATCGATGAGCAGTTCTTC.

This chain uses TRBV7-9 with TRBJ1-1; the D is unclear. The germline gives CDR1 SEHNR, CDR2 FQNEAQ (reference sequence). Deletions cut 5 bases from V and 3 bases from J, with 13 bases between. The CDR3 contains 14 residues. The CDR3 DNA sequence: TGTGCCAGCAGCCTTATACCCGCGGACACTGAAGCTTTCTTT. As protein: CASSLIPADTEAFF.

This chain connects TRBV20-1 to TRBJ2-3; 8 positions agree with TRBD2. The germline CDR1 and CDR2 sequences are DFQATT and SNEGSKA (reference sequence). The CDR3 is 15 residues long. V trimming: 3 bases; J trimming: 0 bases; junction bases outside the gene matches: 5. The CDR3 spells CSARGIAGSTDTQYF. The CDR3 DNA sequence: TGCAGTGCTAGGGGGATAGCGGGGAGCACAGATACGCAGTATTTT.

V gene TRBV3-1 combines with J gene TRBJ1-2; D unclear. V lost 4 bases and J lost 8, with 17 bases in between. Germline V lookup: CDR1 LGHDT, CDR2 YNNKEL (reference sequence). This CDR3 has 14 residues. The DNA for the CDR3 is TGTGCCAGCAGCCTCAGTACGGAGGCCCTGGGCTACACCTTC. Translated: CASSLSTEALGYTF. Complete variable domain (other parts from reference TRBV3-1 and TRBJ1-2): DTAVSQTPKYLVTQMGNDKSIKCEQNLGHDTMYWYKQDSKKFLKIMFSYNNKELIINETVPNRFSPKSPDKAHLNLHINSLELGDSAVYFCASSLSTEALGYTFGSGTRLTVV.

The V gene is TRBV25-1, the J gene TRBJ2-1; perhaps D is TRBD1 or TRBD2 (5 bases each). Trimming left V 4 bases short and J 0 bases short, with 7 bases between. Looked up from germline, CDR1 is MGHDK and CDR2 is SYGVNS. The CDR3 runs to 14 residues. The CDR3 protein is CASSGGSSYNEQFF. The CDR3 region has the DNA TGTGCCAGCAGTGGGGGGAGCTCCTACAATGAGCAGTTCTTC.

V is TRBV20-1 and J is TRBJ2-1; D unclear. The CDR3 covers 10 residues. Germline assignment: CDR1 DFQATT and CDR2 SNEGSKA (reference sequence). V lost 3 bases, J lost 3 bases, and 0 bases lay in between. The chain's CDR3 is CSASYNEQFF. CDR3 nucleotides: TGCAGTGCTAGCTACAATGAGCAGTTCTTC.

This chain connects TRBV9 to TRBJ2-1; 8 nucleotides match TRBD2. V shed 4 bases and J 9 bases; nucleotides not matched to a gene: 9. Germline values: CDR1 SGDLS, CDR2 YYNGEE. The CDR3 loop spans 14 amino acids. The chain's CDR3 is CASSRAGGGSEQFF. The CDR3 DNA follows: TGTGCCAGCAGCCGGGCGGGGGGAGGAAGTGAGCAGTTCTTC.

This chain uses TRBV20-1 with TRBJ2-1; 10 bases are shared with TRBD2. Trimming removed 3 bases from V and 8 bases from J; junction bases left unmatched: 1. Germline values: CDR1 DFQATT, CDR2 SNEGSKA (reference sequence). This CDR3 is 12 amino acids long. CDR3 coding DNA: TGCAGTGCTAGGGGGACTAGCGATGAGCAGTTCTTC. The encoded protein is CSARGTSDEQFF.

The J gene is TRBJ1-2, the V gene TRBV20-1, with 7 bases fitting TRBD1. The CDR3 is 15 residues long. Unmatched junction bases numbered 12, after V lost 6 bases and J lost 2 bases. The germline V gene has CDR1 DFQATT and CDR2 SNEGSKA (reference sequence). CDR3 coding DNA: TGCAGTGCCACTCCGACGGGACAGATGAACTATGGCTACACCTTC. Translating it yields CSATPTGQMNYGYTF.

The rearrangement uses TRBV4-2 and TRBJ2-3; D possibly matches TRBD1 or TRBD2 (5 bases each). The CDR3 covers 16 residues. The ends were cut back, 0 bases at V and 8 bases at J, with 18 bases in the middle. The germline CDR1 and CDR2 sequences are LGHNA and YNFKEQ. The CDR3 bases are TGTGCCAGCAGCCAAGATCGCGAGGGGCCTGGGGGTACGCAGTATTTT. As protein: CASSQDREGPGGTQYF.

The CDR3 sequence: CSLRTAENIQYF. As DNA, the CDR3 is TGCAGCCTTAGGACAGCTGAGAACATTCAGTACTTC. The chain recombines TRBV29-1 with TRBJ2-4, with D perhaps matching TRBD1 (6 bases). Trimming removed 8 bases at V and 7 bases at J, with 15 bases between. Germline V gene lookup returns CDR1 SQVTM and CDR2 ANQGSEA. The length of the CDR3 is 12 residues.

This sequence joins TRBV7-9 and TRBJ2-5, with D maybe TRBD1 (5 bases). The germline V and J ends were trimmed by 7 bases and 3 bases, with 15 bases remaining between them. This CDR3 comprises 14 residues. CDR1 and CDR2 from the germline V gene are SEHNR and FQNEAQ (reference sequence). In nucleotides, the CDR3 is TGTGCCAGCACCCTAGGGGATGCGGAAGAGACCCAGTACTTC. It specifies CASTLGDAEETQYF.

V and J are TRBV27 and TRBJ1-2; a possible D gene is TRBD1 (6 bases). The CDR3 is made up of 13 amino acids. CDR1 and CDR2 (germline): MNHEY, SMNVEV (reference sequence). V was clipped by 4 bases and J by 6 bases, with 12 bases between them. CDR3 DNA sequence: TGTGCCAGCAGTTCACAGGGTTCGCATGGCTACACCTTC. Translating gives CASSSQGSHGYTF.

V usage is TRBV12-3 or TRBV12-4 and J usage is TRBJ1-4; D not resolved. This CDR3 spans 14 amino acids. V lost 7 bases and J 6 bases, leaving 15 bases between the germline ends. Here the CDR3 reads CASKILLMDEKLFF. The CDR3 region has the DNA TGTGCCAGCAAGATATTACTTATGGATGAAAAACTGTTTTTT.

The CDR3 bases are TGTGCCAGCAGTTCCCGCAGGGACTATGGCTACACCTTC. This codes for CASSSRRDYGYTF. The rearrangement uses TRBV27 and TRBJ1-2; possibly TRBD1 for D (5 bases). The CDR3 sequence is 13 residues long. V was pared by 4 bases and J by 3 bases, with 9 bases between. CDR1 and CDR2 from the germline V gene are MNHEY and SMNVEV (reference sequence).

The gene calls are TRBV7-9 and TRBJ2-5; either TRBD1 or TRBD2 may fit D (5 bases each). The V gene's germline CDR1 is SEHNR and CDR2 FQNEAQ (reference sequence). The CDR3 spans 15 residues. Trimming shortened V by 0 bases and J by 1 base, and 9 bases separated the two germline ends. The CDR3 here is CASSLAYGTQETQYF. The CDR3, as DNA: TGTGCCAGCAGCTTAGCCTACGGGACCCAAGAGACCCAGTACTTC.

The genes are TRBV30 and TRBJ2-7; TRBD2 is a possible D gene (7 bases). CDR3 length: 14 residues. Per germline, CDR1 GTSNPN and CDR2 SVGIG (reference sequence). Trimming removed 2 bases at V and 6 bases at J, with 17 bases between. The CDR3 spells CAWSPGGLAGEQYF. In nucleotides, the CDR3 is TGTGCCTGGAGTCCGGGGGGCCTCGCGGGCGAGCAGTACTTC.

This chain links TRBV5-1 with TRBJ2-2, with unresolved D. The CDR3 totals 16 residues. The V gene's germline CDR1 is SGHRS and CDR2 YFSETQ. V lost 4 bases and J lost 2, with 15 bases in between. CDR3 sequence: CASSPKTGVNTGELFF. CDR3 sequence (DNA): TGCGCCAGCAGCCCCAAAACGGGCGTAAACACCGGGGAGCTGTTTTTT.

The chain recombines TRBV7-9 with TRBJ2-1, with D hard to call. The CDR3 covers 13 residues. V lost 4 bases, J lost 12 bases, and 16 bases lay in between. Germline CDR1 reads SEHNR; CDR2 reads FQNEAQ (reference sequence). The DNA for the CDR3 is TGTGCCAGCAGCTCCATGGGCGGCCAAGGGCAGTTCTTC. Amino acids: CASSSMGGQGQFF.

This chain uses TRBV30 with TRBJ2-3; TRBD2 is a possible D gene (6 bases). Trimming cost V 4 bases and J 1 base, with 9 bases left between them. The CDR3 runs to 13 residues. The germline V gene has CDR1 GTSNPN and CDR2 SVGIG (reference sequence). Here the CDR3 DNA reads TGTGCCTGGAATTCGGGAGGCACAGATACGCAGTATTTT. Translating it yields CAWNSGGTDTQYF.